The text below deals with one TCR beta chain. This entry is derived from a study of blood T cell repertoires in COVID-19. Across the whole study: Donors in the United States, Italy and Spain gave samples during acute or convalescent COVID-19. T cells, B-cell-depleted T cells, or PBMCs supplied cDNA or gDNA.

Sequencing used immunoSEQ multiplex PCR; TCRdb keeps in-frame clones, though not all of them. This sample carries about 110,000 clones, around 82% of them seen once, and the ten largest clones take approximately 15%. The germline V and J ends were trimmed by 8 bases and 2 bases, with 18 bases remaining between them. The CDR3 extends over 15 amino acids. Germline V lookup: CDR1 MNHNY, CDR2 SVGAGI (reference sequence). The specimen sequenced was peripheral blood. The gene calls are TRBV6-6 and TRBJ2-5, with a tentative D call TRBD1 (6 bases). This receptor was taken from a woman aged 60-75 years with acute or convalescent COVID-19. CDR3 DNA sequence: TGTGCCAGCCGACCCGGGACAAAGGCACAAGAGACCCAGTACTTC. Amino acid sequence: CASRPGTKAQETQYF.